This is a list of T cell receptor beta chains from one sample in a study of blood T cell repertoires in COVID-19. This table comes from immunoSEQ multiplex PCR, and its TCRdb copy is limited to in-frame clones, with some not included. The sample yields 37,000 or so clones, roughly nine tenths seen once. Input material: peripheral blood. The receptors stem from a man aged 65 to 85 with acute or convalescent COVID-19. Both conserved end residues are part of each CDR3. A D gene is named only where the DNA matches it firmly. For some rows the clone size is stated as once, few or many, or as a class when expanded; others skip it.

V: TRBV7-2
J: TRBJ1-5
size: NA
D: NA
length: 15
CDR3: CASSLDGYRNQPQHF
DNA: TGTGCCAGCAGCTTAGACGGGTATCGCAATCAGCCCCAGCATTTT

V: TRBV2
J: TRBJ1-5
size: few
D: NA
length: 14
CDR3: CASRPGQKNQPQHF
DNA: TGTGCCAGCAGGCCTGGACAGAAGAATCAGCCCCAGCATTTT

V: TRBV10-3
J: TRBJ2-7
size: NA
D: TRBD2
length: 12
CDR3: CAITPGGDEQYF
DNA: TGTGCCATCACGCCCGGGGGGGACGAGCAGTACTTC

V: TRBV14
J: TRBJ1-5
size: NA
D: NA
length: 13
CDR3: CASSQDGGQPQHF
DNA: TGTGCCAGCAGCCAAGACGGCGGACAGCCCCAGCATTTT

V: TRBV3-1/TRBV3-2
J: TRBJ1-2
size: NA
D: TRBD1
length: 15
CDR3: CASSLRTGERIGYTF
DNA: TGTGCCAGCAGCTTACGGACAGGGGAGAGAATTGGCTACACCTTC

V: TRBV7-9
J: TRBJ1-1
size: NA
D: TRBD1
length: 13
CDR3: CASSYRGNTEAFF
DNA: TGTGCCAGCAGTTACAGGGGGAACACTGAAGCTTTCTTT

V: TRBV29-1
J: TRBJ1-3
size: NA
D: NA
length: 18
CDR3: CSVEEEFEGHLPGNTIYF
DNA: TGCAGCGTTGAAGAGGAATTTGAGGGTCATCTCCCTGGAAACACCATATATTTT

V: TRBV2
J: TRBJ1-3
size: medium-sized
D: NA
length: 15
CDR3: CASSGHLSSGNTIYF
DNA: TGTGCCAGCAGTGGACACCTAAGCTCTGGAAACACCATATATTTT

V: TRBV27
J: TRBJ2-6
size: NA
D: NA
length: 17
CDR3: CASSLNGRLSGANVLTF
DNA: TGTGCCAGCAGTCTAAATGGGAGACTCTCTGGGGCCAACGTCCTGACTTTC

V: TRBV5-1
J: TRBJ2-6
size: NA
D: NA
length: 17
CDR3: CASSSTPGDAGANVLTF
DNA: TGCGCCAGCAGCTCGACCCCAGGGGATGCTGGGGCCAACGTCCTGACTTTC

V: TRBV5-6
J: TRBJ1-3
size: NA
D: NA
length: 16
CDR3: CASSFRAGGAGNTIYF
DNA: TGTGCCAGCAGCTTTCGGGCCGGGGGAGCTGGAAACACCATATATTTT

V: TRBV5-1
J: TRBJ2-5
size: NA
D: NA
length: 13
CDR3: CASSLGGGETQYF
DNA: TGCGCCAGCAGCTTGGGGGGAGGAGAGACCCAGTACTTC

V: TRBV5-6
J: TRBJ1-2
size: few
D: NA
length: 14
CDR3: CASRGTNSGYGYTF
DNA: TGTGCCAGCAGGGGAACTAACAGCGGCTATGGCTACACCTTC

V: TRBV7-2
J: TRBJ1-2
size: NA
D: TRBD1
length: 15
CDR3: CASSLGQGGNYGYTF
DNA: TGTGCCAGCAGCTTAGGACAGGGGGGCAATTATGGCTACACCTTC

V: TRBV3-1/TRBV3-2
J: TRBJ1-5
size: NA
D: NA
length: 13
CDR3: CASSGSRLGPQHF
DNA: TGTGCCAGCAGCGGGTCCCGACTTGGGCCCCAGCATTTT

V: TRBV18
J: TRBJ1-4
size: NA
D: TRBD1
length: 14
CDR3: CASSGQERSEKLFF
DNA: TGTGCCAGCTCCGGACAGGAGAGGAGTGAAAAACTGTTTTTT

V: TRBV24-1
J: TRBJ2-5
size: NA
D: NA
length: 15
CDR3: CATSDPAQGEETQYF
DNA: TGTGCCACCAGTGACCCCGCACAGGGAGAAGAGACCCAGTACTTC

V: TRBV10-3
J: TRBJ2-1
size: NA
D: TRBD2
length: 17
CDR3: CAISRQGGTSGSIEQFF
DNA: TGTGCCATCAGTCGACAGGGAGGGACTAGCGGGAGCATTGAGCAGTTCTTC

V: TRBV3-1/TRBV3-2
J: TRBJ2-2
size: NA
D: NA
length: 16
CDR3: CASSQGLPHWAGELFF
DNA: TGTGCCAGCAGCCAGGGGCTCCCCCATTGGGCCGGGGAGCTGTTTTTT

V: TRBV5-1
J: TRBJ2-2
size: NA
D: TRBD1
length: 16
CDR3: CASIKDRLENTGELFF
DNA: TGCGCCAGCATTAAGGACAGGTTAGAGAACACCGGGGAGCTGTTTTTT

V: TRBV27
J: TRBJ1-1
size: NA
D: NA
length: 14
CDR3: CASSRTGEGTEAFF
DNA: TGTGCCAGCAGTAGGACCGGTGAGGGTACTGAAGCTTTCTTT

V: TRBV6-6
J: TRBJ2-7
size: NA
D: NA
length: 15
CDR3: CASRHLNGASYEQYF
DNA: TGTGCCAGCAGGCATTTAAACGGAGCCTCCTACGAGCAGTACTTC

V: TRBV7-9
J: TRBJ2-7
size: NA
D: TRBD1
length: 16
CDR3: CASSIHRQGGGYEQYF
DNA: TGTGCCAGCAGCATCCACCGACAGGGTGGGGGCTACGAGCAGTACTTC

V: TRBV27
J: TRBJ2-1
size: NA
D: TRBD1
length: 17
CDR3: CASSLSTAQGARDEQFF
DNA: TGTGCCAGCAGTTTATCAACTGCCCAGGGGGCGAGGGATGAGCAGTTCTTC

V: TRBV7-3
J: TRBJ2-1
size: NA
D: TRBD1
length: 13
CDR3: CATSQGGHNEQFF
DNA: TGTGCCACCAGCCAAGGGGGCCACAATGAGCAGTTCTTC

V: TRBV15
J: TRBJ2-1
size: NA
D: TRBD1
length: 15
CDR3: CATSSRGQVKNEQFF
DNA: TGTGCCACCAGCAGTAGAGGACAGGTGAAGAATGAGCAGTTCTTC

V: TRBV11-2
J: TRBJ2-7
size: NA
D: TRBD1
length: 13
CDR3: CASSRDRSYEQYF
DNA: TGTGCCAGCAGCCGGGACAGATCCTACGAGCAGTACTTC

V: TRBV24-1
J: TRBJ2-3
size: NA
D: NA
length: 15
CDR3: CATSDFRQGTDTQYF
DNA: TGTGCCACCAGTGATTTTCGACAGGGCACAGATACGCAGTATTTT

V: TRBV18
J: TRBJ2-7
size: NA
D: NA
length: 13
CDR3: CASSPGANYEQYF
DNA: TGTGCCAGCTCACCAGGGGCCAATTACGAGCAGTACTTC

V: TRBV6-5
J: TRBJ1-4
size: once
D: NA
length: 16
CDR3: CASSYSRGQMSEKLFF
DNA: TGTGCCAGCAGTTACTCGAGGGGACAAATGAGTGAAAAACTGTTTTTT

V: TRBV19
J: TRBJ2-1
size: NA
D: TRBD1
length: 18
CDR3: CASSIGSGTASSYNEQFF
DNA: TGTGCCAGTAGTATTGGGTCTGGGACAGCCTCCTCCTACAATGAGCAGTTCTTC